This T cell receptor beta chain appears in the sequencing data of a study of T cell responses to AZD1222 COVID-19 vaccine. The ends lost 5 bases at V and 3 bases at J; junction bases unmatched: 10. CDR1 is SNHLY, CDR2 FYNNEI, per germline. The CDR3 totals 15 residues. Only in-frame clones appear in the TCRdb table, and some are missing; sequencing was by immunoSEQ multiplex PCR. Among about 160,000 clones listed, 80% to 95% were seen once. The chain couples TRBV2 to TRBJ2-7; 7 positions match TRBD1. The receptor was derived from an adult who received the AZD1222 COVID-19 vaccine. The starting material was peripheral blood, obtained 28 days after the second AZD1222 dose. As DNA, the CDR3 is TGTGCCAGCAGTAAGACAGGGACGTTAGGCTACGAGCAGTACTTC. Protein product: CASSKTGTLGYEQYF.